Each of the 17 T cell receptor beta chains below was sequenced from the same sample in a study of T cell repertoires in cytomegalovirus infection. No antigen has been identified for these receptors. TCRdb reanalysed the reads using MiXCR and keeps one entry per CDR3 protein. The table has roughly 110,000 distinct CDR3 sequences, 10% seen once. Sequenced sample: PBMCs, sequenced either directly or after in vitro stimulation (not recorded which). The receptors stem from a human donor in good health (CMV status not recorded). Some clones in this sample may be carry-over from other donors' samples.

The J gene is TRBJ2-7, the V gene TRBV11-1, with TRBD1 identical over 8 bases. The CDR3 has 14 residues. With 4 bases clipped from V and 1 base from J, the junction kept 3 bases outside the gene matches. The germline CDR1 and CDR2 sequences are SGHAT and FQDESV (reference sequence). CDR3 amino acids: CASSSRTGSYEQYF. The CDR3 DNA reads TGTGCCAGCAGCTCCCGGACAGGGTCCTACGAGCAGTACTTC.

This clonotype was seen more than once but under ten times. The chain combines TRBV6-2 or TRBV6-3 with TRBJ2-5; TRBD2 agrees at 13 bases. This CDR3 is built from 16 residues. Germline CDR1 and CDR2: MNHEY and SVGEGT. Germline trimming cut 6 bases from V and 4 bases from J; bases unmatched to any gene: 8. The CDR3 DNA is TGTGCCAGCAGCCGCGGACTAGCGGGAGTGGGAGAGACCCAGTACTTC. Protein: CASSRGLAGVGETQYF.

This clonotype was counted a few times. This chain connects TRBV12-3 or TRBV12-4 to TRBJ1-2; D remains ambiguous. This CDR3 is 12 amino acids long. Trimming stripped 2 bases from V and 4 bases from J, with 5 bases between. In DNA, the CDR3 is TGTGCCAGCAGTTTATCCCCCTATGGCTACACCTTC. Protein: CASSLSPYGYTF.

This clonotype has at least ten counts. V usage is TRBV7-9 and J usage is TRBJ1-5, with a tentative D call TRBD1 (6 bases). CDR1 SEHNR and CDR2 FQNEAQ come from the germline V gene (reference sequence). V lost 1 base to trimming and J lost 4 bases, with 14 bases between them. This CDR3 comprises 16 residues. The chain's CDR3 is CASSLGAAGTNQPQHF. The CDR3 region has the DNA TGTGCCAGCAGCTTAGGGGCGGCAGGGACAAATCAGCCCCAGCATTTT. Complete variable domain (other parts from reference TRBV7-9 and TRBJ1-5): DTGVSQNPRHKITKRGQNVTFRCDPISEHNRLYWYRQTLGQGPEFLTYFQNEAQLEKSRLLSDRFSAERPKGSFSTLEIQRTEQGDSAMYLCASSLGAAGTNQPQHFGDGTRLSIL.

This clonotype was recorded many times. The genes are TRBV4-1 and TRBJ2-7; weak D call: TRBD1 (5 bases). Trimming removed 4 bases from V and 3 bases from J, with 16 bases in between. The CDR3 has 15 amino acids. From germline, CDR1 is MGHRA and CDR2 YSYEKL. CDR3: CASSLFSTGYYEQYV. The CDR3 region has the DNA TGCGCCAGCAGCCTTTTCTCCACAGGATACTACGAGCAGTACGTC.

Many counts were recorded for this clonotype. J is TRBJ2-7 and V is TRBV28, with D perhaps matching TRBD2 (5 bases). V gave up 2 bases and J gave up 6 bases, with 14 bases separating them. Germline V gene lookup returns CDR1 MDHEN and CDR2 SYDVKM. This CDR3 contains 14 residues. The CDR3 loop is CASSLGLALVEQYF. CDR3 bases: TGTGCCAGCAGTTTAGGGCTAGCACTTGTCGAGCAGTACTTC.

This clonotype was observed a few times. This chain links TRBV18 with TRBJ2-7; D is perhaps TRBD1 (6 bases). V lost 0 bases and J 2 bases, leaving 11 bases between the germline ends. CDR1 and CDR2 (germline): KGHSH, LQKENI. The length of the CDR3 is 15 residues. CDR3 protein: CASSPPGQRTYEQYF. As DNA, the CDR3 is TGTGCCAGCTCACCACCTGGACAGCGAACCTACGAGCAGTACTTC.

The gene calls are TRBV2 and TRBJ2-7; D unresolved. V dropped 2 bases and J dropped 5 bases, with 13 bases sitting between them. Germline V gene sequence: CDR1 SNHLY, CDR2 FYNNEI. This CDR3 contains 14 residues. The CDR3 DNA sequence: TGTGCCAGCAGTGAACTACGTTCCGTGGACGAGCAGTACTTC. Translation: CASSELRSVDEQYF.

The table lists this clonotype with many counts. The chain links TRBV11-2 to TRBJ1-4; 8 bases line up with TRBD1. The CDR3 runs to 16 residues. With V trimmed by 4 bases and J by 8 bases, 12 bases remained unmatched. Germline-derived CDR1 and CDR2 are SGHAT and FQNNGV. CDR3 sequence reads: CASSWAPTGENEKLFF. The CDR3 DNA reads as TGTGCCAGCAGCTGGGCCCCGACAGGGGAGAACGAAAAACTGTTTTTT.

With regard to this clonotype: One junction end does not reproduce the germline sequence, and a read error may be involved. The chain has TRBV7-6 and TRBJ2-4, with 7 bases aligning to TRBD2. Germline assignment: CDR1 SGHVS and CDR2 FNYEAQ. The CDR3 extends over 16 amino acids. Here the CDR3 DNA reads TGTGCCAGCAGCTTCTCGGGACTATCAGCCAAAAATACTCAGTATTTC. It is translated as CASSFSGLSAKNTQYF.

This clonotype was detected ten times or more. J is TRBJ2-7 and V is TRBV7-2; TRBD2 matches 12 bases. V lost 2 bases, J lost 13 bases, and 6 bases stayed unmatched. This CDR3 region has 13 residues. Per the germline V gene, CDR1 is SGHTA and CDR2 is FQGNSA. CDR3: CASSLRLAGDVYF. The CDR3 DNA reads TGTGCCAGCAGCTTAAGACTAGCGGGAGACGTATACTTC.

This clonotype was counted ten times or more. The chain carries TRBV7-9 and TRBJ1-1; the D gene is possibly TRBD1 (6 bases). CDR1 is SEHNR, CDR2 FQNEAQ, per germline (reference sequence). CDR3 length: 13 residues. V lost 5 bases to trimming and J lost 7 bases, with 14 bases between them. CDR3 protein: CASSRAGAGEAFF. The CDR3 DNA reads TGTGCCAGCAGCCGGGCGGGGGCTGGTGAAGCTTTCTTT.

This clonotype occurred a few times. The chain uses TRBV28 and TRBJ2-7, with D perhaps matching TRBD2 (6 bases). The germline V and J ends were trimmed by 7 bases and 3 bases, with 19 bases remaining between them. In germline, CDR1 is MDHEN, CDR2 SYDVKM. The CDR3 consists of 15 residues. The CDR3 region has the DNA TGTGCCAGCATCCCCGGCCTAGCGTCTCACTACGAGCAGTACTTC. Translated: CASIPGLASHYEQYF.

This clonotype was picked up many times. V and J are TRBV28 and TRBJ1-5; 8 bases map to TRBD1. The junction had 5 bases not matched to a gene; V was cut back by 7 bases and J by 3 bases. Germline V lookup: CDR1 MDHEN, CDR2 SYDVKM. This CDR3 contains 14 residues. The CDR3 sequence is CASIRTGINQPQHF. CDR3 sequence (DNA): TGTGCCAGCATCCGGACAGGGATCAATCAGCCCCAGCATTTT.

This clonotype was counted between two and nine times. The J gene is TRBJ1-2, the V gene TRBV10-3, with D possibly matching TRBD1 (5 bases). There are 14 residues in the CDR3. Trimming removed 3 bases at V and 4 bases at J, with 12 bases between. CDR1 and CDR2 (germline): ENHRY, SYGVKD. The CDR3 loop reads CAISEFQGAYGYTF. The CDR3 DNA follows: TGTGCCATCAGTGAATTCCAGGGTGCCTATGGCTACACCTTC.

This clonotype was observed at least ten times. The chain links TRBV10-3 to TRBJ2-1; D ambiguous. The CDR3 has 13 amino acids. V was trimmed by 3 bases and J by 10 bases, leaving 13 bases between them. CDR1 is ENHRY and CDR2 is SYGVKD in the germline V gene. CDR3 protein: CAISEGGSLEQFF. The CDR3 coding sequence is TGTGCCATCAGTGAAGGCGGCTCCCTCGAGCAGTTCTTC.

This clonotype appeared a few times. The chain links TRBV7-8 to TRBJ2-2; no definite D call. The CDR3 totals 12 residues. Germline assignment: CDR1 SGHVS and CDR2 FQNEAQ. Trimming shortened V by 1 base and J by 6 bases, and 3 bases separated the two germline ends. The CDR3 region has the DNA TGTGCCAGCAGCTTAGTTCCCGGGGAGCTGTTTTTT. Protein sequence: CASSLVPGELFF.